These 13 T cell receptor beta chains originate from one sample sequenced in a study of immune characteristics of hereditary and idiopathic chronic pancreatitis. The pancreas tissue came from patients undergoing total pancreatectomy with islet autotransplantation. Libraries were prepared by immunoSEQ multiplex PCR; TCRdb keeps only in-frame clonotypes and omits some of them. Of about 15,000 clones in the sample, around 70% were seen once. The sequenced sample consisted of pancreas tissue with hereditary chronic pancreatitis. These receptors were taken from a human donor with chronic pancreatitis.

V gene TRBV18 combines with J gene TRBJ2-1, with 7 bases identical to TRBD1. In germline, CDR1 is KGHSH, CDR2 LQKENI. After removal of 5 bases from V and 9 bases from J, the junction contained 7 bases not matched to a gene. This CDR3 has 13 residues. The CDR3 DNA reads TGTGCCAGCTCATCCGACAGGGTGGGTGAGCAGTTCTTC. It encodes CASSSDRVGEQFF.

J is TRBJ2-3 and V is TRBV4-1; the D gene could be TRBD1 or TRBD2 (6 bases each). Germline CDR1 is MGHRA and CDR2 is YSYEKL. CDR3 length equals 17 residues. V was trimmed by 2 bases and J by 0 bases, leaving 15 bases between them. CDR3 in DNA: TGCGCCAGCAGCCAATTACACAGGGCGGGGAGCACAGATACGCAGTATTTT. Its protein is CASSQLHRAGSTDTQYF.

The J gene is TRBJ2-7, the V gene TRBV2; weak D call: TRBD2 (6 bases). V lost 7 bases and J lost 6, with 16 bases in between. There are 13 residues in the CDR3. The germline CDR1 and CDR2 sequences are SNHLY and FYNNEI. CDR3 in DNA: TGTGCCAGCACCAAAAGAGGAGGGGTCGAGCAGTACTTC. Its protein product is CASTKRGGVEQYF.

The chain couples TRBV6-4 to TRBJ1-1; TRBD1 is a possible D gene (5 bases). Trimming took 4 bases from V and 5 from J, leaving 11 bases between them. This CDR3 has 13 residues. The V gene's germline CDR1 is MRHNA and CDR2 SNTAGT. The CDR3 region is CASSALRGTEAFF. CDR3 in DNA: TGTGCCAGCAGTGCTCTGAGGGGAACTGAAGCTTTCTTT.

The chain uses TRBV18 and TRBJ2-2; TRBD2 aligns across 11 bases. V lost 3 bases and J lost 5; bases outside the gene matches: 2. The germline gives CDR1 KGHSH, CDR2 LQKENI. The CDR3 covers 15 residues. The CDR3 DNA is TGTGCCAGCTCACCGGCTAGCGGGAGGACCGGGGAGCTGTTTTTT. It specifies CASSPASGRTGELFF. The full variable domain, rest sourced from reference TRBV18 and TRBJ2-2, is NAGVMQNPRHLVRRRGQEARLRCSPMKGHSHVYWYRQLPEEGLKFMVYLQKENIIDESGMPKERFSAEFPKEGPSILRIQQVVRGDSAAYFCASSPASGRTGELFFGEGSRLTVL.

The chain is built from TRBV6-4 and TRBJ1-5; no definite D call. Germline V gene data show CDR1 as MRHNA and CDR2 as SNTAGT. V lost 5 bases, J lost 7 bases, and 12 bases lay in between. This CDR3 spans 13 amino acids. CDR3 sequence reads: CASSPDFRQPQHF. The CDR3 DNA sequence: TGTGCCAGCAGTCCCGATTTTCGCCAGCCCCAGCATTTT.

The chain recombines TRBV3-1 (or the pseudogene TRBV3-2) with TRBJ2-7; 7 nucleotides align to TRBD2. This CDR3 contains 15 residues. The V segment lost 4 bases and the J segment 3 bases; nucleotides outside the gene matches: 9. Germline values: CDR1 LGHDT, CDR2 YNNKEL (reference sequence). For the CDR3, the DNA is TGTGCCAGCAGCCCATGGGGGGGAGGTAGCTACGAGCAGTACTTC. This sequence encodes CASSPWGGGSYEQYF.

The CDR3 DNA follows: TGCAGCATACGGGGGGGCACAGATACGCAGTATTTT. Its protein is CSIRGGTDTQYF. V and J are TRBV29-1 and TRBJ2-3; the match to TRBD2 covers 7 bases. The CDR3 consists of 12 residues. CDR1 SQVTM and CDR2 ANQGSEA come from the germline V gene. Trimming at V came to 8 bases and at J to 1 base, leaving 3 bases not matched to a gene.

By proportion, this clone is medium-sized. The rearrangement uses TRBV4-2 and TRBJ1-4, with 9 bases that match TRBD1. CDR1 is LGHNA, CDR2 YNFKEQ, per germline. This CDR3 spans 17 amino acids. Germline trimming cut 0 bases from V and 4 bases from J; bases unmatched to any gene: 6. The CDR3 protein is CASSQEGQGKGNEKLFF. The CDR3, as DNA: TGTGCCAGCAGCCAAGAGGGACAGGGTAAGGGTAATGAAAAACTGTTTTTT.

As DNA, the CDR3 is TGTGCCAGCAGCTTAGGCTGGGCCGGGGAGCTGTTTTTT. Amino acids: CASSLGWAGELFF. The chain links TRBV7-2 to TRBJ2-2; D call uncertain. Germline CDR1 SGHTA, CDR2 FQGNSA. The CDR3 is made up of 13 amino acids. The ends were cut back, 1 base at V and 6 bases at J, with 6 bases in the middle. Full variable domain (outside the CDR3, taken from reference TRBV7-2 and TRBJ2-2): GAGVSQSPSNKVTEKGKDVELRCDPISGHTALYWYRQSLGQGLEFLIYFQGNSAPDKSGLPSDRFSAERTGGSVSTLTIQRTQQEDSAVYLCASSLGWAGELFFGEGSRLTVL.

This clone was seen a handful of times. J is TRBJ2-1 and V is TRBV5-5; D is perhaps TRBD2 (5 bases). V lost 5 bases and J lost 7, with 13 bases in between. The CDR3 has 13 amino acids. Germline V gives CDR1 SGHKS, CDR2 YYEKEE (reference sequence). The CDR3 nucleotides read TGTGCCAGCAGTTCGAGGGTCCAAAATGAGCAGTTCTTC. Translated, it gives CASSSRVQNEQFF. The variable domain in full, with the rest retrieved from reference TRBV5-5 and TRBJ2-1, is DAGVTQSPTHLIKTRGQQVTLRCSPISGHKSVSWYQQVLGQGPQFIFQYYEKEERGRGNFPDRFSARQFPNYSSELNVNALLLGDSALYLCASSSRVQNEQFFGPGTRLTVL.

The rearrangement joins TRBV5-6 to TRBJ2-1, with TRBD2 matching 7 bases. V was pared by 0 bases and J by 2 bases, with 2 bases of the junction left unmatched. Germline lookup yields CDR1 SGHDT and CDR2 YYEEEE. The CDR3 loop spans 15 amino acids. CDR3 nucleotides: TGTGCCAGCAGCTTGGGTGGGAGGGCCTACAATGAGCAGTTCTTC. Protein sequence: CASSLGGRAYNEQFF.

The chain carries TRBV28 and TRBJ1-5; 7 bases fit TRBD1. Looked up from germline, CDR1 is MDHEN and CDR2 is SYDVKM. V gave up 6 bases and J gave up 1 base; unmatched junction bases: 6. This CDR3 region has 15 residues. The CDR3: CASSSLTGSNQPQHF. CDR3 bases: TGTGCCAGCAGCAGCCTGACAGGGAGCAATCAGCCCCAGCATTTT.